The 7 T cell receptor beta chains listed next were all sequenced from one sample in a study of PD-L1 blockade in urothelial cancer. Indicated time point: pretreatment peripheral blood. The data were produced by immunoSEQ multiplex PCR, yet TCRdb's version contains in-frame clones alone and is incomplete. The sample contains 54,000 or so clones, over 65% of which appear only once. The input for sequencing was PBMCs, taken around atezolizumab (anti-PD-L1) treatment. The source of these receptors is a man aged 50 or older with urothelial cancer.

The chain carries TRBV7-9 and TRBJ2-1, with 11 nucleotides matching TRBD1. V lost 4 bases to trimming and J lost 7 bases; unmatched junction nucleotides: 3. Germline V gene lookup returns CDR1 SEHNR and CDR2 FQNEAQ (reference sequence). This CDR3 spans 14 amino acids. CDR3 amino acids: CASSSGTGGNEQFF. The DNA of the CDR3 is TGTGCCAGCAGCTCCGGGACAGGGGGTAATGAGCAGTTCTTC. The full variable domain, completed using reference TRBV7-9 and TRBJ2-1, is DTGVSQNPRHKITKRGQNVTFRCDPISEHNRLYWYRQTLGQGPEFLTYFQNEAQLEKSRLLSDRFSAERPKGSFSTLEIQRTEQGDSAMYLCASSSGTGGNEQFFGPGTRLTVL.

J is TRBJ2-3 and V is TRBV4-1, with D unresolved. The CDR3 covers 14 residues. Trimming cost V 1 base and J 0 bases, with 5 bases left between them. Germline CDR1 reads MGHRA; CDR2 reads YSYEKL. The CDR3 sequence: CASSQVLSTDTQYF. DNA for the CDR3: TGCGCCAGCAGCCAAGTACTTAGCACAGATACGCAGTATTTT.

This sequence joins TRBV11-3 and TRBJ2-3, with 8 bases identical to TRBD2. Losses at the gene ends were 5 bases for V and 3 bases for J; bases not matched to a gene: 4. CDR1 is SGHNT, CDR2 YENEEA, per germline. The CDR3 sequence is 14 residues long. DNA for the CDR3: TGTGCCAGCAGCCTGGGACTAGGGACAGATACGCAGTATTTT. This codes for CASSLGLGTDTQYF.

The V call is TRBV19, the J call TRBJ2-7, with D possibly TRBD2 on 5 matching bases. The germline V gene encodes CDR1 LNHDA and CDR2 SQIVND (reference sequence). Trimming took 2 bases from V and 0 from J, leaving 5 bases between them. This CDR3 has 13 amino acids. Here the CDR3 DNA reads TGTGCCAGTAGTATACGGGACTCCTACGAGCAGTACTTC. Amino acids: CASSIRDSYEQYF.

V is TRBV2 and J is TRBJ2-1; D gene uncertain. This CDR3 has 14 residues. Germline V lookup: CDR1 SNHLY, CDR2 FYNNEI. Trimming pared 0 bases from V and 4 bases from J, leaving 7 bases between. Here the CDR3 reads CASSEAVLYNEQFF. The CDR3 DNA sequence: TGTGCCAGCAGTGAAGCTGTCCTATACAATGAGCAGTTCTTC.

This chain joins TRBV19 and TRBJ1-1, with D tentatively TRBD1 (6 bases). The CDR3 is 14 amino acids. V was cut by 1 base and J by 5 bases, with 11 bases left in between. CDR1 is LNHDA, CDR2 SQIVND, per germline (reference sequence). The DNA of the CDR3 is TGTGCCAGTAGTATAGTTAGGGGGAGTACTGAAGCTTTCTTT. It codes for CASSIVRGSTEAFF. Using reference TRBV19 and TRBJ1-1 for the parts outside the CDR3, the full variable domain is DGGITQSPKYLFRKEGQNVTLSCEQNLNHDAMYWYRQDPGQGLRLIYYSQIVNDFQKGDIAEGYSVSREKKESFPLTVTSAQKNPTAFYLCASSIVRGSTEAFFGQGTRLTVV.

CDR3 DNA sequence: TGTGCCAGCTCACCACAGACTAGCGGCACAGATACGCAGTATTTT. Translation: CASSPQTSGTDTQYF. This chain joins TRBV18 and TRBJ2-3, with TRBD2 identical over 8 bases. V dropped 1 base and J dropped 1; count of bases not matched to a gene: 1. Germline V CDR1 and CDR2: KGHSH, LQKENI. CDR3 length: 15 residues.